These 19 T cell receptor beta chains were all obtained from the same sample, sequenced in a study of shared clonotypes between healthy human individuals. Produced via immunoSEQ multiplex PCR; TCRdb's table is partial and in-frame only. Of approximately 2.5 million clones listed, approximately 94% are singletons. The sequenced material came from naive CD4+ T cells sorted from blood. Subset given: CD45RA+ positively selected. The receptors here all came from a man aged 18 to 30 in good health.

V is TRBV28 and J is TRBJ1-1; D is unresolved. V was cut by 8 bases and J by 1 base, with 17 bases left in between. The CDR3 runs 15 residues. Germline V gene lookup returns CDR1 MDHEN and CDR2 SYDVKM. CDR3 amino acids: CASSPTPAGNTEAFF. For the CDR3, the DNA is TGTGCCAGCTCACCAACACCGGCGGGGAACACTGAAGCTTTCTTT.

This clone has only a few counts. Other DNA sequences in this specimen translate into the identical CDR3. The chain joins TRBV28 to TRBJ1-2; D may be TRBD1 (5 bases). Deletions cut 4 bases from V and 2 bases from J, with 11 bases between. The CDR3 is 14 amino acids. Per germline, CDR1 MDHEN and CDR2 SYDVKM. Written as DNA, the CDR3 is TGTGCCAGCAGTTCCGGGACGGGAAACTATGGCTACACCTTC. Translation: CASSSGTGNYGYTF.

A remark on this clone: A much bigger clone sits one base away, suggesting this may be a read error. The V gene is TRBV7-9, the J gene TRBJ2-5; D ambiguous. V was trimmed by 4 bases and J by 3 bases, leaving 3 bases between them. Per germline, CDR1 SEHNR and CDR2 FQNEAQ (reference sequence). The length of the CDR3 is 11 residues. This CDR3 is CASSWEETQYF. The CDR3 DNA reads TGTGCCAGCAGCTGGGAAGAGACCCAGTACTTC. Full variable domain (remainder filled in from reference TRBV7-9 and TRBJ2-5): DTGVSQNPRHKITKRGQNVTFRCDPISEHNRLYWYRQTLGQGPEFLTYFQNEAQLEKSRLLSDRFSAERPKGSFSTLEIQRTEQGDSAMYLCASSWEETQYFGPGTRLLVL.

The chain employs TRBV7-2 and TRBJ2-1; perhaps TRBD2 as D (6 bases). V was cut by 4 bases and J by 3 bases, with 16 bases left in between. Germline CDR1 SGHTA, CDR2 FQGNSA. The CDR3 contains 16 residues. CDR3 in DNA: TGTGCCAGCAGCTCCGGCCTAGCGTCATTCTACAATGAGCAGTTCTTC. Protein product: CASSSGLASFYNEQFF.

The V call is TRBV7-9, the J call TRBJ2-5; 13 nucleotides agree with TRBD2. The CDR3 spans 16 residues. Germline CDR1 and CDR2: SEHNR and FQNEAQ (reference sequence). With V trimmed by 5 bases and J by 7 bases, 10 bases remained unmatched. The CDR3 coding sequence is TGTGCCAGCAGCGAGAGACTAGCGGGAGGTCTGGTGACCCAGTACTTC. Amino acids: CASSERLAGGLVTQYF.

This rearrangement joins TRBV7-2 to TRBJ2-3, with 10 bases that match TRBD2. The CDR3 has 15 residues. V trimming: 9 bases; J trimming: 5 bases; junction bases outside the gene matches: 11. Germline V gene sequence: CDR1 SGHTA, CDR2 FQGNSA. As DNA, the CDR3 is TGTGCCAGTGAGAGCGGGAGGGCCGTGGGAGATACGCAGTATTTT. Translation gives CASESGRAVGDTQYF. The whole variable domain, remainder taken from reference TRBV7-2 and TRBJ2-3, is GAGVSQSPSNKVTEKGKDVELRCDPISGHTALYWYRQSLGQGLEFLIYFQGNSAPDKSGLPSDRFSAERTGGSVSTLTIQRTQQEDSAVYLCASESGRAVGDTQYFGPGTRLTVL.

The chain links TRBV5-1 to TRBJ1-2, with 9 bases identical to TRBD1. V gave up 3 bases and J gave up 8 bases; unmatched junction bases: 11. This CDR3 has 15 amino acids. The germline V gene has CDR1 SGHRS and CDR2 YFSETQ. CDR3 in amino acids: CASSYGQGRTQGYTF. CDR3 sequence (DNA): TGCGCCAGCAGCTATGGACAGGGGAGAACGCAGGGCTACACCTTC.

The V call is TRBV5-1, the J call TRBJ2-7; D might be TRBD1 (6 bases). The germline V gene encodes CDR1 SGHRS and CDR2 YFSETQ. Trimming left V 4 bases short and J 2 bases short, with 16 bases between. The CDR3 extends over 15 amino acids. CDR3 in amino acids: CASSPSTGRTYEQYF. Here the CDR3 DNA reads TGCGCCAGCAGCCCATCTACAGGGAGAACCTACGAGCAGTACTTC.

Notes on this clone: Distinct nucleotide sequences in the sample also encode this CDR3. The rearrangement uses TRBV5-1 and TRBJ2-7, with 7 bases lining up with TRBD1. V lost 2 bases to trimming and J lost 2 bases; unmatched junction nucleotides: 4. The CDR3 totals 14 residues. Germline CDR1 is SGHRS and CDR2 is YFSETQ. CDR3 sequence: CASSFRTGTYEQYF. The DNA of the CDR3 is TGCGCCAGCAGCTTCCGGACAGGAACCTACGAGCAGTACTTC.

Remarks on this clone: Other DNA sequences in this specimen translate into the identical CDR3. The chain joins TRBV5-1 to TRBJ2-7, with 10 bases aligning to TRBD1. The CDR3 is 14 amino acids. CDR1 SGHRS and CDR2 YFSETQ come from the germline V gene. V lost 4 bases, J lost 2 bases, and 3 bases stayed unmatched. Here the CDR3 reads CASSSGQGAYEQYF. Here the CDR3 DNA reads TGCGCCAGCAGCAGCGGACAGGGGGCCTACGAGCAGTACTTC. Filled out from reference TRBV5-1 and TRBJ2-7, the complete variable domain reads KAGVTQTPRYLIKTRGQQVTLSCSPISGHRSVSWYQQTPGQGLQFLFEYFSETQRNKGNFPGRFSGRQFSNSRSEMNVSTLELGDSALYLCASSSGQGAYEQYFGPGTRLTVT.

A single count supports this clone. The sample contains more than one DNA sequence encoding this CDR3. The V gene is TRBV7-9, the J gene TRBJ2-1; D is possibly TRBD2 (5 bases). Trimming cost V 0 bases and J 3 bases, with 9 bases left between them. CDR1 SEHNR and CDR2 FQNEAQ come from the germline V gene (reference sequence). The CDR3 runs to 15 residues. The CDR3 loop reads CASSLAGAFYNEQFF. CDR3 bases: TGTGCCAGCAGCTTAGCGGGAGCCTTCTACAATGAGCAGTTCTTC.

V is TRBV5-4 and J is TRBJ2-7; D possibly matches TRBD1 or TRBD2 (5 bases each). Germline assignment: CDR1 SGHNT and CDR2 YYREEE (reference sequence). V was shortened by 0 bases and J by 2 bases, with 15 bases between the two germline ends. The CDR3 length is 16 residues. The CDR3 nucleotides read TGTGCCAGCAGCTTGGGGTCCGGGACGGTCACCTACGAGCAGTACTTC. Amino acids: CASSLGSGTVTYEQYF.

V is TRBV18 and J is TRBJ1-3, with D uncertain. Trimming shortened V by 2 bases and J by 0 bases, and 11 bases separated the two germline ends. The CDR3 consists of 16 residues. Germline V CDR1 and CDR2: KGHSH, LQKENI. CDR3 sequence: CASSPIRESSGNTIYF. The DNA for the CDR3 is TGTGCCAGCTCACCAATAAGGGAGAGCTCTGGAAACACCATATATTTT.

The J gene is TRBJ2-7, the V gene TRBV23-1, with D tentatively TRBD1 (5 bases). TRBV23-1 is noted as an ORF with a role that remains uncertain. The CDR3 covers 16 residues. Trimming cost V 0 bases and J 6 bases, with 18 bases left between them. CDR3 coding DNA: TGCGCCAGCAGTCAATCGTACCAGGGCGCAGGTTCCGAGCAGTACTTC. Encoded protein: CASSQSYQGAGSEQYF.

This chain joins TRBV7-9 and TRBJ2-3; 8 bases are shared with TRBD1. This CDR3 spans 16 amino acids. J lost 1 base, V lost 4 bases, and 7 bases had no gene match. CDR1 is SEHNR, CDR2 FQNEAQ, per germline (reference sequence). CDR3 in amino acids: CASSSPRGLGTDTQYF. The CDR3 DNA reads as TGTGCCAGCAGCTCCCCCAGGGGGCTGGGCACAGATACGCAGTATTTT.

CDR3 nucleotides: TGTGCGATCGGGGGGGCGTTTAACTATGGCTACACCTTC. Its protein is CAIGGAFNYGYTF. This chain uses TRBV28 with TRBJ1-2; maybe TRBD1 (6 bases). This CDR3 has 13 residues. The germline gives CDR1 MDHEN, CDR2 SYDVKM.

This clone was recorded once. V is TRBV2 and J is TRBJ2-1; D unresolved. V gave up 4 bases and J gave up 4 bases, with 14 bases separating them. This CDR3 has 15 residues. Germline V gene sequence: CDR1 SNHLY, CDR2 FYNNEI. The CDR3 nucleotides read TGTGCCAGCAGTGGGCAATCGACTGAGTACAATGAGCAGTTCTTC. It codes for CASSGQSTEYNEQFF.

This clone was observed once. The V call is TRBV28, the J call TRBJ1-2; 8 bases are a match to TRBD1. With 6 bases clipped from V and 7 bases from J, the junction kept 13 bases outside the gene matches. Per germline, CDR1 MDHEN and CDR2 SYDVKM. The CDR3 is 15 residues long. The CDR3 loop reads CASSFRDRSILGYTF. The CDR3 nucleotides read TGTGCCAGCAGCTTTAGGGACAGGAGTATCCTTGGCTACACCTTC.

The chain is built from TRBV6-4 and TRBJ2-3; D might be TRBD1 or TRBD2, each matching 5 bases. Trimming took 6 bases from V and 8 from J, leaving 15 bases between them. The CDR3 runs to 13 residues. The germline V gene encodes CDR1 MRHNA and CDR2 SNTAGT. As DNA, the CDR3 is TGTGCCAGCAGCGCGATTTTAGGGACTACGCAGTATTTT. Protein: CASSAILGTTQYF.